One TCR beta chain is described in this entry. The antigen is unknown. Germline-derived CDR1 and CDR2 are MNHEY and SVGAGI. The V gene lost 5 bases and the J gene lost 0 bases, with 8 bases spanning the gap. The CDR3 length is 13 residues. Though probably carrying unrecorded immune exposures, donors were nominally healthy at sampling. The data are from a study of cytomegalovirus exposure and HLA in healthy donors. The PCR had 60 Vbeta and 13 Jbeta primers. The table came from immunoSEQ multiplex PCR; TCRdb's copy has only in-frame clones and leaves some out. The sample yields some 89,000 clones, just over 70% seen once. Whole-study findings and limits: A later analysis, which compared TCR beta chains of equal frequency, found the HLA-associated ones more clonally expanded. Cytomegalovirus association was listed for 150 or so TCR beta chains.

The sequenced sample consisted of PBMCs. The chain couples TRBV6-5 to TRBJ2-7; no reliable D call. The receptor was isolated from a man aged 55-75 years in good health and CMV-seronegative. CDR3 loop: CASSGQSSYEQYF. Written as DNA, the CDR3 is TGTGCCAGCAGTGGGCAGAGCTCCTACGAGCAGTACTTC.